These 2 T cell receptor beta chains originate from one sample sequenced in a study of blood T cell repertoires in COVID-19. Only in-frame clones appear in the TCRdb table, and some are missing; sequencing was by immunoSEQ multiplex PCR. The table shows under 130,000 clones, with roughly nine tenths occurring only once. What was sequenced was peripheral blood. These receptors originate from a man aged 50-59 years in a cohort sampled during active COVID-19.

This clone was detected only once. In nucleotides, the CDR3 is TGTGCCAGCAGTGAAGCCGCGTCCCTAGCCAAAAACATTCAGTACTTC. It is translated as CASSEAASLAKNIQYF. V and J are TRBV2 and TRBJ2-4; D not resolved. V was clipped by 0 bases and J by 0 bases, with 9 bases between them. Germline V CDR1 and CDR2: SNHLY, FYNNEI. The CDR3 is made up of 16 amino acids.

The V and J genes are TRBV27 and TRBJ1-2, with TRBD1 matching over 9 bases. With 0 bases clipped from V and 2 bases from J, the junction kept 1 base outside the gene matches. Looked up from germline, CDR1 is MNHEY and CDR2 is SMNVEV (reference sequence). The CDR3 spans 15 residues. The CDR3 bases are TGTGCCAGCAGTTTATCAGGACAGGGGAACTATGGCTACACCTTC. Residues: CASSLSGQGNYGYTF.